The rows below give T cell receptor beta chains drawn from one sample of a study of T cells in localized non-small cell lung cancer. Method: immunoSEQ multiplex PCR; TCRdb's copy keeps in-frame clones and lacks some. The top ten clones hold around an eighth of a sample with roughly 25,000 clones, approximately 91% of them seen once. Sequenced here: peripheral blood, sampled before any cancer treatment. These receptors all come from a female donor older than 55 with stage II squamous cell lung carcinoma. The CDR3 runs from the conserved cysteine through the conserved F or W. D genes are given only for firm matches. The size entry is marked missing in some rows and otherwise reads once, few, many or a size class.

. . TRBJ1-4 TRBV13 CASSLGHRTNEKLFF TGTGCCAGCAGCTTGGGACACCGCACTAATGAAAAACTGTTTTTT
TRBD1 . TRBJ1-6 TRBV2 CASSEGQGPSPLHF TGTGCCAGCAGTGAGGGACAGGGCCCCTCACCCCTCCACTTT
. . TRBJ1-2 TRBV19 CASSQGRYGYTF TGTGCCAGTAGTCAAGGGCGTTATGGCTACACCTTC
TRBD1 . TRBJ2-3 TRBV7-2 CASSFLGQGSDTQYF TGTGCCAGCAGCTTCTTAGGACAGGGTTCGGATACGCAGTATTTT
TRBD1 . TRBJ1-2 TRBV6-1 CASIRGQGGSGYTF TGTGCCAGCATCCGGGGACAGGGGGGTTCTGGCTACACCTTC
TRBD1 few TRBJ1-2 TRBV2 CASSTGQGIYTF TGTGCCAGCAGTACCGGACAGGGTATATACACCTTC
. . TRBJ1-2 TRBV27 CASRGGDYGYTF TGTGCCAGCAGAGGTGGGGACTATGGCTACACCTTC
. . TRBJ1-5 TRBV30 CAWSYRTEGNQPQHF TGTGCCTGGAGCTACCGGACAGAAGGAAATCAGCCCCAGCATTTT
. . TRBJ2-1 TRBV29-1 CSVEGNSNEQFF TGCAGCGTTGAAGGCAATTCGAATGAGCAGTTCTTC
TRBD2 . TRBJ2-2 TRBV6-5 CASSGTSGFTGELFF TGTGCCAGCAGCGGTACTAGCGGGTTTACCGGGGAGCTGTTTTTT
TRBD2 few TRBJ2-4 TRBV5-4 CASSLDSGSHIQYF TGTGCCAGCAGCTTGGATAGCGGGAGTCACATTCAGTACTTC
. . TRBJ2-2 TRBV28 CASSAPGSHGELFF TGTGCCAGCAGTGCCCCAGGGTCCCACGGGGAGCTGTTTTTT
TRBD1 . TRBJ2-1 TRBV30 CAWSVGGLNEQFF TGTGCCTGGAGTGTAGGGGGCCTCAATGAGCAGTTCTTC
. . TRBJ2-7 TRBV28 CASSPLSYEQYF TGTGCCAGCAGCCCCCTGTCCTACGAGCAGTACTTC
. . TRBJ1-2 TRBV2 CASSESYGYTF TGTGCCAGCAGCGAGAGTTATGGCTACACCTTC
TRBD1 . TRBJ1-1 TRBV5-1 CASSLNSGGTEAFF TGCGCCAGCAGCTTAAATTCAGGGGGCACTGAAGCTTTCTTT
. . TRBJ1-2 TRBV5-6 CASSLNTEYGYTF TGTGCCAGCAGCTTGAATACAGAGTATGGCTACACCTTC
. once TRBJ2-7 TRBV7-7 CASSSRGPLSTYEQYF TGTGCCAGCAGCTCCCGGGGTCCCCTTTCGACCTACGAGCAGTACTTC